The T cell receptor beta chain described here comes from a study of human T cells and chemical hapten exposure. Study overall: Diphenylcyclopropenone was applied weekly to patients' scalps across the roughly 24-week study.

A note on this clonotype: A junction end diverges from the germline sequence, so it may reflect a read error.

Time point specified: patch test 2, 6 weeks after DPC sensitization. Treatment reported: therapeutic diphenylcyclopropenone sensitization with weekly scalp DPC. Samples of blood were obtained prior to the application of each patch test. TCRdb passed the RACE reads through MiXCR, listing each CDR3 protein once. Here the sample spans 80,000 to 100,000 distinct CDR3 sequences, around 9.3% being singletons. The clonotype was recovered from a woman aged 50 to 65 with alopecia areata. Some clones in this sample may be carry-over from other donors' samples. This material consisted of whole blood, taken in connection with sensitization to the hapten diphenylcyclopropenone (DPC).

This CDR3 is CASSFDGREEVF. The CDR3 bases are TGTGCCAGCAGTTTTGACGGGAGGGAGGAGGTCTTC. The chain employs TRBV27 and TRBJ2-1; 8 nucleotides match TRBD2. This CDR3 spans 12 amino acids. Looked up from germline, CDR1 is MNHEY and CDR2 is SMNVEV (reference sequence).